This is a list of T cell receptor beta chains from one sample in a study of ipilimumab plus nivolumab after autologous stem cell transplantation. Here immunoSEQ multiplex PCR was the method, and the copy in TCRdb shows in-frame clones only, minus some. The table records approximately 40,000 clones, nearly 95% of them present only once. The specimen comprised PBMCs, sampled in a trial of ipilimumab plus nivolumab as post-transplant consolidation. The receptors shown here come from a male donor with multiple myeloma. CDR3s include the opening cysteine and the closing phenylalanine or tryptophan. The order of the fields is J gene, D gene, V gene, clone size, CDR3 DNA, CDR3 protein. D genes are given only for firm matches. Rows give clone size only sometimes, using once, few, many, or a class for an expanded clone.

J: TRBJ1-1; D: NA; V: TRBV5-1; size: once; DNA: TGCGCCAGCAGCTTGGGGGGGCTACGGAACACTGAAGCTTTCTTT; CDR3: CASSLGGLRNTEAFF
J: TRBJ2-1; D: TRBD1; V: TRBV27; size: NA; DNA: TGTGCCAGCAGGCCGATCCGGGACAGGGGGAGCAATGAGCAGTTCTTC; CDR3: CASRPIRDRGSNEQFF
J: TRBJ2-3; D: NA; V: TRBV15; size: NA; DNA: TGTGCCACCAGCAGAGATTTAAGCACAGATACGCAGTATTTT; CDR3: CATSRDLSTDTQYF
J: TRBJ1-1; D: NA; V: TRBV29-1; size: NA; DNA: TGCAGCGTTGTAGGGACCGGGAACACTGAAGCTTTCTTT; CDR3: CSVVGTGNTEAFF
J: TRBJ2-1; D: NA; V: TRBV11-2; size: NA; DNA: TGTGCCAGCAGCCCCTCGAGTGGGGCCCTCAATGAGCAGTTCTTC; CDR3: CASSPSSGALNEQFF
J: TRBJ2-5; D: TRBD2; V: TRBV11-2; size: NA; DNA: TGTGCCAGCAGCTTAGTGGTCACGGGAGGATCGACCCAGTACTTC; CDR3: CASSLVVTGGSTQYF
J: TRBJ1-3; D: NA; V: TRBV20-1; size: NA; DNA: TGCAGTGCTAGGGCCCGAAACACCATATATTTT; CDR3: CSARARNTIYF
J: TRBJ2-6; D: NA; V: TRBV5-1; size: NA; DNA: TGCGCCAGCAGCTTTCTGGGGGCCCCCTCTGGGGCCAACGTCCTGACTTTC; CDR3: CASSFLGAPSGANVLTF
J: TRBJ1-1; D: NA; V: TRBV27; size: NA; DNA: TGTGCCAGCAGTTTAGTTCAAGGATCGGACACTGAAGCTTTCTTT; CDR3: CASSLVQGSDTEAFF
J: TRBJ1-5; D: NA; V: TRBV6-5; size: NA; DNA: TGTGCCAGCAGTCGGGGGGCCCACAATCAGCCCCAGCATTTT; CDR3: CASSRGAHNQPQHF
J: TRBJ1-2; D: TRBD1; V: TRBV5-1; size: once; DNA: TGCGCCAGCAGCTCGTCTCGGTCAGGGGGCGGCTATGGCTACACCTTC; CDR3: CASSSSRSGGGYGYTF
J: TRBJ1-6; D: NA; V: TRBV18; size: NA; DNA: TGTGCCAGCTCACCACCGAGGGGGACTAATTCACCCCTCCACTTT; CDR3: CASSPPRGTNSPLHF
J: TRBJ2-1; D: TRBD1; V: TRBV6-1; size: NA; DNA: TGTGCCAGCAGTGCCGGGACAGGGAACAGGAATGAGCAGTTCTTC; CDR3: CASSAGTGNRNEQFF
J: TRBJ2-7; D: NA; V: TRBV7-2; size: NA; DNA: TGTGCCAGCAGCTTAGGGAGCGGATCCTACGAGCAGTACTTC; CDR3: CASSLGSGSYEQYF
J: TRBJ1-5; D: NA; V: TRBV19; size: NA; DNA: TGTGCCAGTTCCAGGGTGAATCAGCCCCAGCATTTT; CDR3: CASSRVNQPQHF
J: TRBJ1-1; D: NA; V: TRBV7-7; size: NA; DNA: TGTGCCAGCAGCGCTACAAGGAACACTGAAGCTTTCTTT; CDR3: CASSATRNTEAFF
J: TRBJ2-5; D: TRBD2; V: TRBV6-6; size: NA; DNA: TGTGCCAGCAGTTACGGGACTAGCGGGGTAGGAGAGACCCAGTACTTC; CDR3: CASSYGTSGVGETQYF
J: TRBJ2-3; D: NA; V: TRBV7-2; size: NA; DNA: TGTGCCAGCAGCTACCGGGACAGCACAGATACGCAGTATTTT; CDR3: CASSYRDSTDTQYF
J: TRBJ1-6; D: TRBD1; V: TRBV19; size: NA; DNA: TGTGCCAGTAGTATCCTGGGACAGGGAGCGGGGAATTCACCCCTCCACTTT; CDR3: CASSILGQGAGNSPLHF
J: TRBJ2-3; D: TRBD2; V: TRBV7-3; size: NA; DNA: TGTGCCAGCAGCTTAGCCGGCGGGGGAAGCACAGATACGCAGTATTTT; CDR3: CASSLAGGGSTDTQYF
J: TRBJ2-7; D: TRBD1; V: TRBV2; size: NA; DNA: TGTGCCAGCAGTAGCGGGACAGGGGGCAGGGGCTACGAGCAGTACTTC; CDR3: CASSSGTGGRGYEQYF
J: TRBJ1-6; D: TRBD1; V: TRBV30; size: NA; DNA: TGTGCCTGGAAAAGGGACAGGGACAATTCACCCCTCCACTTT; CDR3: CAWKRDRDNSPLHF
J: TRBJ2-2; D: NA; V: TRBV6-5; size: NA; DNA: TGTGCCAGCAGCTACCTAACCGGGGAGCTGTTTTTT; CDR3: CASSYLTGELFF
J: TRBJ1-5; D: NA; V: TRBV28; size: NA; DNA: TGTGCCAGCAGTGCGGTCGTCGGGGGCAAACAGCCCCAGCATTTT; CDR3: CASSAVVGGKQPQHF
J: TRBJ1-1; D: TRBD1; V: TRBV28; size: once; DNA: TGTGCCAGCAGTTCCCCCGGGACAGGATCGAACACTGAAGCTTTCTTT; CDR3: CASSSPGTGSNTEAFF
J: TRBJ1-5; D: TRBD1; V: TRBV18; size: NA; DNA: TGTGCCAGCTCCCAGGACAGGGCCGTCGGACAGCCCCAGCATTTT; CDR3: CASSQDRAVGQPQHF
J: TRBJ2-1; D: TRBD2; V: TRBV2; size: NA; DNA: TGTGCCAGCAGTGAAGCGTATAGGGCTAGCGGGGGACGCGACGAGCAGTTCTTC; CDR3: CASSEAYRASGGRDEQFF
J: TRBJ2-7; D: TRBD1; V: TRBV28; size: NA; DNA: TGTGCCAGCAGGGGACAGTCCTACGAGCAGTACTTC; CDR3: CASRGQSYEQYF
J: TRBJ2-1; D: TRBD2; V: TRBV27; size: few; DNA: TGTGCCAGCAGGTTGACTAGCGGTGGATCCTACAATGAGCAGTTCTTC; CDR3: CASRLTSGGSYNEQFF
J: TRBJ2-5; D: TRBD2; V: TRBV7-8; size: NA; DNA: TGTGCCAGCAGCTTATTGGTCCCAGCGGGAGTAGAGACCCAGTACTTC; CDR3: CASSLLVPAGVETQYF
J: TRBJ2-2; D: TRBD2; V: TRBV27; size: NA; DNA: TGTGCCAGCAGCCCCCGACTAGCGCCAAACACCGGGGAGCTGTTTTTT; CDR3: CASSPRLAPNTGELFF
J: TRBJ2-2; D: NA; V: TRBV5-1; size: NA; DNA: TGCGCCAGCAGCTACACGGCATCCGGGGAGCTGTTTTTT; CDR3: CASSYTASGELFF
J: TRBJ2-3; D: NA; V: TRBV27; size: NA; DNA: TGTGCCAGCAGTTTATGGTCCTCCAGGGCTAGCACAGATACGCAGTATTTT; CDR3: CASSLWSSRASTDTQYF
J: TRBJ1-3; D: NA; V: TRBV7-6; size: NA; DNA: TGTGCCAGCAGCTTAGCGACAGGCTTTGGAAACACCATATATTTT; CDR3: CASSLATGFGNTIYF
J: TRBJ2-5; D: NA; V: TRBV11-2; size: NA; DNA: TGTGCCAGCAGCCGAACGGGGCGGCCCCAAGAGACCCAGTACTTC; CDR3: CASSRTGRPQETQYF
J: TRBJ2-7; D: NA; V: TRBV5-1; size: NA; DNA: TGCGCCAGCAGCCTACCTCCGCCTACTAGTTCCCTCTACGAGCAGTACTTC; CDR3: CASSLPPPTSSLYEQYF
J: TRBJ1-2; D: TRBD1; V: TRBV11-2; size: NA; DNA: TGTGCCAGCAGCCCCGTGGGGACAGCCAATAACTATGGCTACACCTTC; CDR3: CASSPVGTANNYGYTF
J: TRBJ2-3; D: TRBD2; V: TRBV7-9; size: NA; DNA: TGTGCCAGCAGCTTAGCTAGCGGGGGGGCAGATACGCAGTATTTT; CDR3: CASSLASGGADTQYF
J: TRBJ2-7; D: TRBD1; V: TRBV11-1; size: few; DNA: TGTGCCAGCAGCTTAGCGCTACAGGGGGCCAGCGAGCAGTACTTC; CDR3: CASSLALQGASEQYF
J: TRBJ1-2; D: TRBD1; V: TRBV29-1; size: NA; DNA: TGCAGCGGCGGACAGGCAGACTATGGCTACACCTTC; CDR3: CSGGQADYGYTF